Listed here is a single TCR beta chain. The entry originates in a study of blood T cell repertoires in COVID-19. Study background: There were acute and convalescent COVID-19 samples, and they came from the United States, Italy and Spain.

Original data processing: Reference gene primers were amplified, and this amplification served to estimate nucleated cell counts. Sequenced by immunoSEQ multiplex PCR; TCRdb stores in-frame clones only, minus some. D and trimming come from the DNA, and the V and J calls and clone size come from that table. Among around 260,000 clones, 88% were seen once, and the ten largest hold approximately 0.7%. Trimming cost V 5 bases and J 4 bases; bases outside gene matches: 6. Germline CDR1 is SGHNT and CDR2 is YYREEE (reference sequence). The CDR3 is made up of 14 amino acids. The V call is TRBV5-4, the J call TRBJ1-2; 9 nucleotides match TRBD1. The TCR sequence derives from a human donor in a cohort sampled during active COVID-19. The sample taken for sequencing was peripheral blood. DNA of the CDR3: TGTGCCAGCAGGGCCACGGGACAGGGCTATGGCTACACCTTC. Residues: CASRATGQGYGYTF. The full variable domain, in which reference TRBV5-4 and TRBJ1-2 provide the parts outside the CDR3, is ETGVTQSPTHLIKTRGQQVTLRCSSQSGHNTVSWYQQALGQGPQFIFQYYREEENGRGNFPPRFSGLQFPNYSSELNVNALELDDSALYLCASRATGQGYGYTFGSGTRLTVV.